Detailed here is one TCR beta chain. The data were taken from a study of blood T cell repertoires in COVID-19. For the study at large: Samples representing acute and convalescent COVID-19 were sourced from the United States, Italy and Spain.

Method: immunoSEQ multiplex PCR; TCRdb's copy keeps in-frame clones and lacks some. The sample records hundreds of thousands of clones, approximately 83% being singletons. V was cut by 0 bases and J by 6 bases, with 13 bases left in between. CDR3 size: 15 residues. CDR1 and CDR2 from the germline V gene are SNHLY and FYNNEI. The V gene is TRBV2, the J gene TRBJ2-3, with a possible D match to TRBD1 (8 bases). The receptor was isolated from a woman in her thirties who had recovered from COVID-19. The material sequenced was peripheral blood. CDR3 protein: CASSEAQGGSDTQYF. The CDR3 DNA reads TGTGCCAGCAGTGAAGCACAGGGGGGGTCCGATACGCAGTATTTT.